A single sample is the source of the 14 T cell receptor beta chains below, sequenced in a study of metastatic and nonmetastatic thyroid tumors. TCRdb reprocessed the PCR reads using MiXCR. This table has a few thousand clones, more than 25% appearing once. Ahead of thyroid surgery, no patient had received treatment of any kind. Material: adjacent normal tissue. Receptors originate from a male donor with papillary thyroid cancer or a benign thyroid nodule (not recorded which). Some clones in this sample may be carry-over from other donors' samples.

Within the sample, this clone is medium-sized (0.01 to 0.1%). The gene calls are TRBV6-4 and TRBJ2-1; 11 nucleotides agree with TRBD1. The CDR3 runs to 14 residues. Trimming cost V 2 bases and J 6 bases; bases outside gene matches: 0. CDR1 is MRHNA and CDR2 is SNTAGT in the germline V gene. The CDR3 is CASSDGTGGNEQFF. Written as DNA, the CDR3 is TGTGCCAGCAGTGACGGGACAGGGGGCAATGAGCAGTTCTTC.

This clone was counted between two and nine times. The V gene is TRBV9, the J gene TRBJ2-1; D is perhaps TRBD2 (6 bases). This CDR3 is 14 amino acids long. Germline lookup yields CDR1 SGDLS and CDR2 YYNGEE. Trimming took off 0 bases at V and 7 bases at J, with 11 bases between the two ends. CDR3 amino acids: CASSVVAAGNEQFF. In DNA form, the CDR3 reads TGTGCCAGCAGCGTAGTAGCGGCAGGGAATGAGCAGTTCTTC.

This clone turned up a few times. The V call is TRBV27, the J call TRBJ2-7; D not certain. Germline V gene data show CDR1 as MNHEY and CDR2 as SMNVEV (reference sequence). V lost 4 bases, J lost 0 bases, and 7 bases lay in between. This CDR3 comprises 13 residues. The CDR3: CASSSVDSYEQYF. The DNA for the CDR3 is TGTGCCAGCAGTTCGGTGGACTCCTACGAGCAGTACTTC.

V and J are TRBV11-1 and TRBJ2-4, with 10 bases matching TRBD2. Germline V gene lookup returns CDR1 SGHAT and CDR2 FQDESV (reference sequence). This CDR3 spans 15 amino acids. V shed 2 bases and J 7 bases; nucleotides not matched to a gene: 5. The CDR3 reads CASSLSAGGGNIQYF. CDR3 nucleotides: TGTGCCAGCAGCTTATCAGCGGGAGGGGGCAACATTCAGTACTTC.

By share of the sample, this clone is medium-sized. The chain joins TRBV6-1 to TRBJ1-4; D not resolved. Deletions cut 4 bases from V and 8 bases from J, with 20 bases between. The CDR3 runs 16 residues. Germline CDR1 is MNHNS and CDR2 is SASEGT. The CDR3, as DNA: TGTGCCAGCAGTGGAGTGATGGTCAGGTTTTGGGAAAAACTGTTTTTT. Protein product: CASSGVMVRFWEKLFF.

This chain uses TRBV6-6 with TRBJ2-7; TRBD2 matches at 10 bases. Per germline, CDR1 MNHNY and CDR2 SVGAGI (reference sequence). The CDR3 is 16 amino acids. The ends lost 2 bases at V and 4 bases at J; junction bases unmatched: 8. CDR3 in amino acids: CASSYTQLAGNYEQYF. The CDR3 DNA sequence: TGTGCCAGCAGTTACACCCAACTAGCGGGGAATTACGAGCAGTACTTC.

This clone is classed as medium-sized (0.01 to 0.1%). The chain employs TRBV2 and TRBJ2-3; the match to TRBD2 covers 7 bases. This CDR3 contains 14 residues. V lost 8 bases and J lost 6; bases outside the gene matches: 11. Germline V gene sequence: CDR1 SNHLY, CDR2 FYNNEI. The CDR3 loop reads CASDRDGGSDTQYF. CDR3 DNA: TGTGCCAGCGACCGGGACGGGGGGTCCGATACGCAGTATTTT. Variable domain in full (rest from reference TRBV2 and TRBJ2-3): EPEVTQTPSHQVTQMGQEVILRCVPISNHLYFYWYRQILGQKVEFLVSFYNNEISEKSEIFDDQFSVERPDGSNFTLKIRSTKLEDSAMYFCASDRDGGSDTQYFGPGTRLTVL.

The V and J genes are TRBV12-3 or TRBV12-4 and TRBJ1-3; D remains unclear. Trimming stripped 3 bases from V and 1 base from J, with 7 bases between. The CDR3 extends over 14 amino acids. The CDR3 is CASSFQPSGNTIYF. The CDR3 DNA reads as TGTGCCAGCAGTTTTCAACCATCTGGAAACACCATATATTTT.

The CDR3 DNA is TGTGCCAGCAGCTCGTCAGGAGTTAACTATGGCTACACCTTC. The encoded protein is CASSSSGVNYGYTF. The rearrangement uses TRBV7-9 and TRBJ1-2, with D uncertain. Germline CDR1 and CDR2: SEHNR and FQNEAQ (reference sequence). Between the trimmed V and J ends, which lost 4 bases and 1 base, there was a span of 10 bases. The CDR3 is 14 residues long.

V gene TRBV7-9 combines with J gene TRBJ1-2, with 10 bases matching TRBD1. Germline CDR1 and CDR2: SEHNR and FQNEAQ (reference sequence). V shed 4 bases and J 3 bases; nucleotides not matched to a gene: 5. The CDR3 runs 15 residues. The CDR3 DNA sequence: TGTGCCAGCAGCTGGCGACAGGGGGCAGACTATGGCTACACCTTC. This gives the protein CASSWRQGADYGYTF.

The chain is built from TRBV27 and TRBJ2-5; D is ambiguous. Germline V gene data show CDR1 as MNHEY and CDR2 as SMNVEV (reference sequence). The CDR3 covers 11 residues. The germline V and J ends were trimmed by 7 bases and 5 bases, with 8 bases remaining between them. The CDR3 sequence: CASKMDETQYF. CDR3 DNA: TGTGCCAGCAAGATGGATGAGACCCAGTACTTC.

This clone is categorized as medium-sized. The chain carries TRBV7-6 and TRBJ1-1; weak D call: TRBD1 (6 bases). Trimming stripped 4 bases from V and 0 bases from J, with 12 bases between. The CDR3 loop spans 15 amino acids. Per the germline V gene, CDR1 is SGHVS and CDR2 is FNYEAQ. The CDR3 reads CASSSGQTLNTEAFF. CDR3 nucleotide sequence: TGTGCCAGCAGCTCTGGACAGACATTGAACACTGAAGCTTTCTTT.

V gene TRBV7-9 combines with J gene TRBJ1-2; TRBD1 is a possible D gene (6 bases). V lost 5 bases and J lost 8, with 12 bases in between. Germline V CDR1 and CDR2: SEHNR, FQNEAQ (reference sequence). The CDR3 covers 12 residues. The CDR3 protein is CASSPQGEGYTF. The CDR3 DNA reads as TGTGCCAGCAGCCCACAGGGTGAGGGCTACACCTTC.

This clone rates as medium-sized. The chain employs TRBV19 and TRBJ1-2; D is undetermined. CDR1 LNHDA and CDR2 SQIVND come from the germline V gene (reference sequence). This CDR3 has 14 residues. V lost 3 bases, J lost 8 bases, and 16 bases lay in between. This CDR3 is CASSIGSFLDGYTF. The CDR3 region has the DNA TGTGCCAGTAGTATCGGCAGTTTCTTGGACGGCTACACCTTC.